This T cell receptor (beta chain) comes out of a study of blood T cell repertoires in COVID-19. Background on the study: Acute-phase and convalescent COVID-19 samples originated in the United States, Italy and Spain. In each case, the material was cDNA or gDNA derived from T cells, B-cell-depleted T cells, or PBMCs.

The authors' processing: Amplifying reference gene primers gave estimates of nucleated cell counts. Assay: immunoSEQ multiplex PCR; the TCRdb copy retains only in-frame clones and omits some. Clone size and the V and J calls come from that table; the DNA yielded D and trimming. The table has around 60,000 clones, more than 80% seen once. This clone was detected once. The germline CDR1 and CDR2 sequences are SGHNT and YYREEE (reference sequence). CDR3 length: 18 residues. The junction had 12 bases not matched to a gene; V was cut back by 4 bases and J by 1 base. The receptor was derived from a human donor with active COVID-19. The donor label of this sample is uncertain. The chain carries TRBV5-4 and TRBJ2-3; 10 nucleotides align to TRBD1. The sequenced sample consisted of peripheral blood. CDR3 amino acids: CASSNLLTGTGGTDTQYF. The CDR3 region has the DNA TGTGCCAGCAGCAATCTCTTAACCGGGACAGGGGGCACAGATACGCAGTATTTT.